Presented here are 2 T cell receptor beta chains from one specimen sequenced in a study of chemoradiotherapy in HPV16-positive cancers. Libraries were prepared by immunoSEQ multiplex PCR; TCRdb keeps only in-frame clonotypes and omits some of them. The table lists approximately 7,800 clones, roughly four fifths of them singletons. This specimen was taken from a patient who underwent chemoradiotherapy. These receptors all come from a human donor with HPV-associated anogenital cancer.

In DNA, the CDR3 is TGTGCCACCACCCAACCTAGGGGAGGAAACACCATATATTTT. Its protein is CATTQPRGGNTIYF. The rearrangement joins TRBV15 to TRBJ1-3; D perhaps matches TRBD1 (5 bases). Germline lookup yields CDR1 LNHNV and CDR2 YYDKDF (reference sequence). The CDR3 runs 14 residues. With 7 bases removed from V and 4 bases from J, the gap between germline ends came to 14 bases.

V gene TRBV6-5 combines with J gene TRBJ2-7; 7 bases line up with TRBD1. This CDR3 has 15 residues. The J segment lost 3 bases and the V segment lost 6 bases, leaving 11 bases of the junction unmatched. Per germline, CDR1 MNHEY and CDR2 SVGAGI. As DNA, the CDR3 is TGTGCCAGCAGCCGGAGACAGGGCAACTACTACGAGCAGTACTTC. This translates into CASSRRQGNYYEQYF.